This T cell receptor beta chain was sequenced in a study of blood T cell repertoires in COVID-19. Study information: Sites in the United States, Italy and Spain provided acute and convalescent COVID-19 samples. T cells, B-cell-depleted T cells, or PBMCs supplied cDNA or gDNA.

Germline CDR1 and CDR2: SGHVS and FQNEAQ. CDR3 length equals 14 residues. V lost 3 bases to trimming and J lost 2 bases; unmatched junction nucleotides: 2. Per the authors' pipeline: Reference gene primer amplification yielded estimated nucleated cell counts. Method: immunoSEQ multiplex PCR; TCRdb's copy keeps in-frame clones and lacks some. The D gene and trimming were derived from the DNA, and the V and J assignments and clone size from that table. This repertoire shows approximately 75,000 clones, approximately 80% found once; its top ten account for about 13%. The clonotype comes from a man in his fifties with COVID-19, enrolled during active disease. Sample: peripheral blood. The J gene is TRBJ2-3, the V gene TRBV7-8, with TRBD2 matching over 7 bases. CDR3 coding DNA: TGTGCCAGCAGCTTCGGGAGGCCCACAGATACGCAGTATTTT. Protein: CASSFGRPTDTQYF.